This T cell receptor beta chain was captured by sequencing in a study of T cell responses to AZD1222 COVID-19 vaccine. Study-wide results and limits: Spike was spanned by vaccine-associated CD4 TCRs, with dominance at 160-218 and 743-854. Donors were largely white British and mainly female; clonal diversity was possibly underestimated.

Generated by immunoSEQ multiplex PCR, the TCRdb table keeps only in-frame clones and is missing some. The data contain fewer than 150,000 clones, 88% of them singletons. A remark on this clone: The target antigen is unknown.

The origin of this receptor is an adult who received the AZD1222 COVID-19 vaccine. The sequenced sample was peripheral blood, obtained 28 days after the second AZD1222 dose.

The CDR3 region has the DNA TGTGCCAGCAGCCATAGTTTGAATCCAGGGCTAGCAGGGGGCTACACCTTC. This codes for CASSHSLNPGLAGGYTF. This chain connects TRBV7-8 to TRBJ1-2; possibly TRBD1 for D (5 bases). Germline V gene data show CDR1 as SGHVS and CDR2 as FQNEAQ. Trimming left V 5 bases short and J 8 bases short, with 27 bases between. This CDR3 comprises 17 residues. Based on the CDR3 plus reference TRBV7-8 and TRBJ1-2, the full variable domain is GAGVSQSPRYKVAKRGQDVALRCDPISGHVSLFWYQQALGQGPEFLTYFQNEAQLDKSGLPSDRFFAERPEGSVSTLKIQRTQQEDSAVYLCASSHSLNPGLAGGYTFGSGTRLTVV.